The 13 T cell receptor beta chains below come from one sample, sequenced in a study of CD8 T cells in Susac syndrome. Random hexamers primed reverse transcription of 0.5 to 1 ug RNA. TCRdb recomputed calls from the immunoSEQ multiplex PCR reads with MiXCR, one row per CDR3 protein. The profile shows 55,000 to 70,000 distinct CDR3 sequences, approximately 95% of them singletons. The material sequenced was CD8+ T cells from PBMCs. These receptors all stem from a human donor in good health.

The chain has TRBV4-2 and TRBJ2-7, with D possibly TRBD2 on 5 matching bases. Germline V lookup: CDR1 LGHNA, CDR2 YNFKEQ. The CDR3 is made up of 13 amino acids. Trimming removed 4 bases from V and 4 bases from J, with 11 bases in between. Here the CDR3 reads CASSPGEGYEQYV. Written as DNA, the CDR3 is TGTGCCAGCAGCCCCGGGGAAGGGTACGAGCAGTACGTC.

In nucleotides, the CDR3 is TGTGCCAGCACCTCTCCCGAGGGGGAGGGGAATGAGCAGTTCTTC. It yields the protein CASTSPEGEGNEQFF. This chain connects TRBV7-9 to TRBJ2-1; D is perhaps TRBD2 (7 bases). Germline CDR1 reads SEHNR; CDR2 reads FQNEAQ (reference sequence). This CDR3 is 15 amino acids long. V lost 7 bases and J 7 bases, leaving 20 bases between the germline ends.

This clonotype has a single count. CDR3 coding DNA: TGTGCCAGCAGCCTCGCGGGCGGGGCAGATACGCAGTATTTT. Translating gives CASSLAGGADTQYF. The chain couples TRBV5-4 to TRBJ2-3; TRBD2 is a possible D gene (6 bases). Germline CDR1 SGHNT, CDR2 YYREEE (reference sequence). This CDR3 has 14 amino acids. Trimming stripped 4 bases from V and 4 bases from J, with 13 bases between. Full variable domain (outside the CDR3, taken from reference TRBV5-4 and TRBJ2-3): ETGVTQSPTHLIKTRGQQVTLRCSSQSGHNTVSWYQQALGQGPQFIFQYYREEENGRGNFPPRFSGLQFPNYSSELNVNALELDDSALYLCASSLAGGADTQYFGPGTRLTVL.

The DNA of the CDR3 is TGTGCCAGCAGCTCCAGGGGCCGGAGCACTGAAGCTTTCTTT. Translation: CASSSRGRSTEAFF. The rearrangement uses TRBV7-6 and TRBJ1-1; a possible D gene is TRBD1 (6 bases). Germline V gene sequence: CDR1 SGHVS, CDR2 FNYEAQ. The CDR3 sequence is 14 residues long. With 4 bases removed from V and 4 bases from J, the gap between germline ends came to 13 bases.

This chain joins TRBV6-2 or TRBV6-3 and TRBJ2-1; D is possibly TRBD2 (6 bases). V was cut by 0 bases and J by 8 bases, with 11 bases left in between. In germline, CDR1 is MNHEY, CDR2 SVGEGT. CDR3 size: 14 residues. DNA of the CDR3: TGTGCCAGCAGTTACTCGACTAGGTTTGATGAGCAGTTCTTC. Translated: CASSYSTRFDEQFF.

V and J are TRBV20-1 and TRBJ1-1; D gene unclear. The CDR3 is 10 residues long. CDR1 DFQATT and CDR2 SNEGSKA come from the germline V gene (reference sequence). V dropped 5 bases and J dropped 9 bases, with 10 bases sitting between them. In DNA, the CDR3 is TGCAGTGCTGGGGATTATCAAGCTTTCTTT. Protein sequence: CSAGDYQAFF.

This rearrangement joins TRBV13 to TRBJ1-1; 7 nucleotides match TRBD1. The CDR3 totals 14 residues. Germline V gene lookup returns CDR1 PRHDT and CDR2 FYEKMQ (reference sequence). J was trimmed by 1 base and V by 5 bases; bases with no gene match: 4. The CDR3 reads CASSPGDRNTEAFF. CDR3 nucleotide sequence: TGTGCCAGCAGCCCCGGGGACAGGAACACTGAAGCTTTCTTT.

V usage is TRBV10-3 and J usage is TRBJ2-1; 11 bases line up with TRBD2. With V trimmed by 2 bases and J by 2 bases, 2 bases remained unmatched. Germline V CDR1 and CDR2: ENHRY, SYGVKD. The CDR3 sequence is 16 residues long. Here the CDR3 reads CAISEQLAGAYNEQFF. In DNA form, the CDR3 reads TGTGCCATCAGTGAGCAACTAGCGGGGGCCTACAATGAGCAGTTCTTC.

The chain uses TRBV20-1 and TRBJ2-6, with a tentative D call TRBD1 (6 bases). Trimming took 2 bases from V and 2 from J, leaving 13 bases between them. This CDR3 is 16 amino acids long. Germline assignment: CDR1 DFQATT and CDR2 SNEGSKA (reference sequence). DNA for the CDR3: TGCAGTGCTAGACCCCCTTCAGGGGCTGGGGCCAACGTCCTGACTTTC. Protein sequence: CSARPPSGAGANVLTF.

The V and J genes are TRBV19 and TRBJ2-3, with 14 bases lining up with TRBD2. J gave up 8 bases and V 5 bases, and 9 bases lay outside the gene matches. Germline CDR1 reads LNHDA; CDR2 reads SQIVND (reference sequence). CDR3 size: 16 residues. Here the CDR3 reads CASSGTGTSGSGTQYF. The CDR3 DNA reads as TGTGCCAGTAGTGGAACCGGGACTAGCGGGAGTGGTACGCAGTATTTT.

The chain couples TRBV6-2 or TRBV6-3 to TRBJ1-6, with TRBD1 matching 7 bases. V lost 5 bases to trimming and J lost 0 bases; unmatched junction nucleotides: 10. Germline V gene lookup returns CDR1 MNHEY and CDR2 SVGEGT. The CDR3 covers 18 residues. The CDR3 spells CASSPNRGRSSYNSPLHF. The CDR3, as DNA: TGTGCCAGCAGTCCGAACAGGGGACGGAGCTCCTATAATTCACCCCTCCACTTT.

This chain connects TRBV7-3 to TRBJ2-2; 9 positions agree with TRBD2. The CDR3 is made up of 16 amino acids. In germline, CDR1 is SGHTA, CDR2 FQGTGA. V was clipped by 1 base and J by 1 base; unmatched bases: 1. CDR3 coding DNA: TGTGCCAGCAGCTTAAGACTAGCGGTGAACACCGGGGAGCTGTTTTTT. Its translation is CASSLRLAVNTGELFF.

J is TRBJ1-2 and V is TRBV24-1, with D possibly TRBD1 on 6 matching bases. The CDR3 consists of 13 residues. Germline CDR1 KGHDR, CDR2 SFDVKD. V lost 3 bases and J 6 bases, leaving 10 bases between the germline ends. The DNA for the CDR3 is TGTGCCACCAGTGATGTAGGGGGAAATGGCTACACCTTC. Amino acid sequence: CATSDVGGNGYTF.